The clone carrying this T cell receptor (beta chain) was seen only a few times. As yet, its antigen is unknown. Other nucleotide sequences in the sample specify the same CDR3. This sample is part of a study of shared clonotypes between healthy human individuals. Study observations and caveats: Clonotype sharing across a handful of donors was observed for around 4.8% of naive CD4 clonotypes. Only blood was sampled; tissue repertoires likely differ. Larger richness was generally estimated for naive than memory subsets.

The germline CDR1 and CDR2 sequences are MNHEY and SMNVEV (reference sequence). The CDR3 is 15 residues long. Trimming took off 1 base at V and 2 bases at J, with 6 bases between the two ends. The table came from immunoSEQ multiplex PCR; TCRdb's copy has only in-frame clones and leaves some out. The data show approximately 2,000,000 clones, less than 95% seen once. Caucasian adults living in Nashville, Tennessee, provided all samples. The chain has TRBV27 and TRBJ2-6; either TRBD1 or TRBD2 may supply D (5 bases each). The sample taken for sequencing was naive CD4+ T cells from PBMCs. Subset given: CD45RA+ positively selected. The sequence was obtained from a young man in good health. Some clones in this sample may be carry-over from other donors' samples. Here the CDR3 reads CASSLWGTGANVLTF. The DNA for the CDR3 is TGTGCCAGCAGTTTATGGGGGACTGGGGCCAACGTCCTGACTTTC.